The next 26 T cell receptor beta chains were all read from a single sample in a study of regulatory T cells in long-lasting Graves disease. Time point meaning: persistent/refractory GD, antithyroid drugs over 5 years with positive TRAb. After RNA was extracted from PBMCs, the TCR library was made from it. Through Arm-PCR of CDR3 regions and iRepertoire HTBI primers, TCR beta libraries were built. MiXCR, run by TCRdb on the multiplex PCR reads, gives a single entry per CDR3 protein. The table records more than 300,000 distinct CDR3 sequences, about 19% of them present only once. Sequences were derived from peripheral blood mononuclear cells (PBMCs), sampled when the disease was refractory, from a patient treated with antithyroid drugs. Source of these receptors: a female donor with Graves disease.

This clonotype has more than one count but fewer than ten. The gene calls are TRBV18 and TRBJ1-3; D remains unclear. The germline CDR1 and CDR2 sequences are KGHSH and LQKENI. The CDR3 consists of 14 residues. Trimming left V 2 bases short and J 4 bases short, with 9 bases between. The CDR3 protein is CASSPGPPGNTIYF. For the CDR3, the DNA is TGTGCCAGCTCACCAGGACCGCCAGGAAACACCATATATTTT.

V is TRBV27 and J is TRBJ1-2; no clear D gene. The ends were cut back, 3 bases at V and 13 bases at J, with 21 bases in the middle. This CDR3 region has 14 residues. Germline V CDR1 and CDR2: MNHEY, SMNVEV (reference sequence). The CDR3 bases are TGTGCCAGCAGTTTTTTTGGGTCAGCAAAAGGTTTCACCTTC. Residues: CASSFFGSAKGFTF.

Comment on this clonotype: Its ends do not fully match the called genes, so a read error is possible. V and J are TRBV3-1 and TRBJ2-7; no firm D call. CDR3 length: 13 amino acids. Germline CDR1 reads LGHDT; CDR2 reads YNNKEL (reference sequence). The CDR3 here is CASSRDRAYEQCF. CDR3 nucleotides: TGTGCCAGCAGCCGCGACCGAGCCTACGAGCAGTGCTTC.

This clonotype was observed at least ten times. The chain employs TRBV7-9 and TRBJ1-4; no definite D call. The V end lost 4 bases, the J end lost 5 bases, and 5 bases lay between the germline ends. Germline V gene data show CDR1 as SEHNR and CDR2 as FQNEAQ (reference sequence). CDR3 length equals 12 residues. The CDR3 here is CASSSFNEKLFF. In DNA, the CDR3 is TGTGCCAGCAGCTCATTCAATGAAAAACTGTTTTTT.

The chain is built from TRBV12-3 or TRBV12-4 and TRBJ2-2; no reliable D call. The CDR3 has 13 residues. V lost 4 bases to trimming and J lost 8 bases, with 11 bases between them. The chain's CDR3 is CASSWVGAGELFF. CDR3 in DNA: TGTGCCAGCAGTTGGGTCGGTGCAGGGGAGCTGTTTTTT.

A single count supports this clonotype. The chain links TRBV15 to TRBJ2-1, with D uncertain. CDR1 is LNHNV, CDR2 YYDKDF, per germline (reference sequence). This CDR3 spans 13 amino acids. V was shortened by 2 bases and J by 8 bases, with 10 bases between the two germline ends. The CDR3 here is CATSRWDKDEQFF. The DNA of the CDR3 is TGTGCCACCAGCAGATGGGATAAGGATGAGCAGTTCTTC.

The sample holds many counts of this clonotype. DNA for the CDR3: TGTGCCAGCAGCACCCCCGAGAACCGGGGAGAGACCCAGTACTTC. Translation: CASSTPENRGETQYF. This sequence joins TRBV28 and TRBJ2-5; tentatively, D is TRBD2 (5 bases). The CDR3 is 15 residues long. V lost 6 bases, J lost 4 bases, and 18 bases lay in between. Germline CDR1 MDHEN, CDR2 SYDVKM.

V gene TRBV20-1 combines with J gene TRBJ2-7; the match to TRBD2 covers 11 bases. CDR1 is DFQATT and CDR2 is SNEGSKA in the germline V gene (reference sequence). Trimming removed 3 bases from V and 2 bases from J; junction bases left unmatched: 6. This CDR3 contains 15 residues. The DNA of the CDR3 is TGCAGTGCTAGTGAACTAGCGGGAGACCCCTACGAGCAGTACTTC. It encodes CSASELAGDPYEQYF.

This clonotype was counted ten times or more. This chain links TRBV24-1 with TRBJ1-2; D may be TRBD1 (5 bases). This CDR3 has 12 residues. V was shortened by 4 bases and J by 8 bases, with 10 bases between the two germline ends. Germline V gene data show CDR1 as KGHDR and CDR2 as SFDVKD. CDR3 in DNA: TGTGCCACCAGTGACGGGGGGGGAGGCTACACCTTC. Its translation is CATSDGGGGYTF.

This sequence joins TRBV29-1 and TRBJ2-5; 7 bases are a match to TRBD2. With V trimmed by 7 bases and J by 9 bases, 8 bases remained unmatched. Germline lookup yields CDR1 SQVTM and CDR2 ANQGSEA. This CDR3 comprises 11 residues. The CDR3 loop reads CSAGGGGSQYF. DNA of the CDR3: TGCAGCGCGGGGGGAGGAGGGTCCCAGTACTTC.

In its sample, this clonotype was seen a few times. This chain uses TRBV7-2 with TRBJ1-5, with 10 bases lining up with TRBD1. This CDR3 has 15 residues. V shed 5 bases and J 7 bases; nucleotides not matched to a gene: 8. Germline V gives CDR1 SGHTA, CDR2 FQGNSA. The CDR3 nucleotides read TGTGCCAGCAGCCCCGGACAGGGGGGAAGGCAGCCCCAGCATTTT. It translates to CASSPGQGGRQPQHF.

About this clonotype: Since a much larger clone is just one base distant, this may be a read error. V gene TRBV7-2 combines with J gene TRBJ2-7, with TRBD1 matching over 7 bases. Germline V lookup: CDR1 SGHTA, CDR2 FQGNSA. The CDR3 spans 15 residues. This CDR3 is CASSLVDRDHNEQCF. The CDR3 nucleotides are TGTGCCAGCAGCTTAGTCGACAGGGACCACAACGAGCAGTGCTTC.

In this sample, this clonotype turned up many times. The CDR3 loop is CASSPAILDSSTKLFF. The CDR3 coding sequence is TGTGCCAGCAGCCCAGCCATCCTGGACAGCTCTACGAAACTGTTTTTT. The chain combines TRBV3-1 with TRBJ1-4; perhaps TRBD1 as D (6 bases). Per the germline V gene, CDR1 is LGHDT and CDR2 is YNNKEL (reference sequence). V lost 4 bases, J lost 11 bases, and 23 bases lay in between. CDR3 length: 16 amino acids.

This clonotype was detected many times. The genes are TRBV11-2 and TRBJ1-2, with D uncertain. V shed 6 bases and J shed 4 bases, with 6 bases lying between them. Per germline, CDR1 SGHAT and CDR2 FQNNGV. The CDR3 contains 11 residues. The CDR3 reads CASSPAYGYTF. The CDR3 nucleotides read TGTGCCAGCAGTCCAGCCTATGGCTACACCTTC.

About this clonotype itself: It may be a read error: a sequence one base away is much more abundant. The chain recombines TRBV5-6 with TRBJ2-7; 7 bases are shared with TRBD1. The CDR3 length is 14 residues. CDR1 is SGHDT, CDR2 YYEEEE, per germline. The DNA of the CDR3 is TGTGCCGGCAGCGCCAACAGGGGATGGTACGAGCAGTACTTC. It codes for CAGSANRGWYEQYF.

This chain uses TRBV28 with TRBJ2-3; tentatively, D is TRBD1 (5 bases). The V gene's germline CDR1 is MDHEN and CDR2 SYDVKM. This CDR3 region has 14 residues. Trimming removed 6 bases from V and 1 base from J, with 11 bases in between. CDR3 protein: CASSDIRGTDTQYF. CDR3 coding DNA: TGTGCCAGCAGCGACATCAGGGGCACAGATACGCAGTATTTT.

At least ten counts were recorded for this clonotype. The chain carries TRBV28 and TRBJ1-2; D may be TRBD1 (6 bases). The CDR3 contains 15 residues. Germline CDR1 MDHEN, CDR2 SYDVKM. Trimming shortened V by 4 bases and J by 4 bases, and 16 bases separated the two germline ends. In DNA form, the CDR3 reads TGTGCCAGCAGTTCGGCAGCAGGGGTCCCCTATGGCTACACCTTC. This codes for CASSSAAGVPYGYTF.

This sequence joins TRBV7-2 and TRBJ1-6; tentatively, D is TRBD1 (6 bases). The V end lost 2 bases, the J end lost 8 bases, and 13 bases lay between the germline ends. Germline lookup yields CDR1 SGHTA and CDR2 FQGNSA. The CDR3 length is 15 residues. The CDR3 region is CASSLYRVGDSPLHF. CDR3 sequence (DNA): TGTGCCAGCAGCTTATACAGGGTTGGTGATTCACCCCTCCACTTT.

There are many counts of this clonotype. The CDR3 DNA reads TGTGCCATCAGTGAGTCGATGCGGCAGGCCACGACTAATGAAAAACTGTTTTTT. Translated, it gives CAISESMRQATTNEKLFF. The chain couples TRBV10-3 to TRBJ1-4; D ambiguous. The germline V gene encodes CDR1 ENHRY and CDR2 SYGVKD. CDR3 length equals 18 residues. Trimming removed 0 bases at V and 2 bases at J, with 16 bases between.

This clonotype was observed at least ten times. In DNA, the CDR3 is TGCGCCAGCAGCTGGGGAGACAGGGGGCACGAAAAACTGTTTTTT. Protein product: CASSWGDRGHEKLFF. The V gene is TRBV5-1, the J gene TRBJ1-4, with 10 bases aligning to TRBD1. This CDR3 is 15 amino acids long. Germline CDR1 and CDR2: SGHRS and YFSETQ. The V and J ends lost 3 bases and 8 bases, in that order; junction bases with no gene match: 7.

This clonotype has only a few counts. The chain couples TRBV11-2 to TRBJ2-3; TRBD2 agrees at 13 bases. CDR1 is SGHAT and CDR2 is FQNNGV in the germline V gene. This CDR3 has 15 amino acids. The V segment lost 6 bases and the J segment 6 bases; nucleotides outside the gene matches: 6. CDR3 DNA: TGTGCCAGCAGTCGGACTAGCGGGAGCATCGATACGCAGTATTTT. As protein: CASSRTSGSIDTQYF.

The gene calls are TRBV10-3 and TRBJ2-3; TRBD2 matches 7 bases. Trimming at V came to 7 bases and at J to 4 bases, leaving 14 bases not matched to a gene. This CDR3 is built from 16 residues. Germline V lookup: CDR1 ENHRY, CDR2 SYGVKD. The CDR3 protein is CAITGRPGLGPDTQYF. CDR3 nucleotide sequence: TGTGCCATCACCGGACGCCCTGGACTAGGGCCAGATACGCAGTATTTT.

The chain is built from TRBV14 and TRBJ2-5; no firm D call. The CDR3 contains 13 residues. Between the trimmed V and J ends, which lost 3 bases and 3 bases, there was a span of 8 bases. The germline gives CDR1 SGHDN, CDR2 FVKESK. Here the CDR3 DNA reads TGTGCCAGCAGCCATCACATTAAAGAGACCCAGTACTTC. Translating it yields CASSHHIKETQYF.

The chain employs TRBV6-1 and TRBJ2-3; D remains ambiguous. CDR1 and CDR2 (germline): MNHNS, SASEGT. CDR3 length: 12 amino acids. V lost 6 bases and J lost 6, with 10 bases in between. This chain's CDR3 is CASRADLDTQYF. CDR3 DNA sequence: TGTGCCAGCAGAGCCGATTTGGATACGCAGTATTTT.

This clonotype occurred many times. The V gene is TRBV28, the J gene TRBJ2-5, with D perhaps matching TRBD1 (5 bases). The germline V and J ends were trimmed by 5 bases and 5 bases, with 12 bases remaining between them. Germline lookup yields CDR1 MDHEN and CDR2 SYDVKM. The CDR3 is 13 amino acids. The CDR3 sequence: CASSSRGAETQYF. The DNA for the CDR3 is TGTGCCAGCAGTAGTAGGGGCGCGGAGACCCAGTACTTC.

This clonotype was counted a few times. The chain is built from TRBV19 and TRBJ1-2, with D maybe TRBD1 (5 bases). Trimming removed 5 bases from V and 7 bases from J, with 17 bases in between. The CDR3 consists of 14 residues. The germline CDR1 and CDR2 sequences are LNHDA and SQIVND (reference sequence). This CDR3 reads CASSVGGGLPGYTF. CDR3 bases: TGTGCCAGTAGTGTAGGCGGGGGTCTACCTGGCTACACCTTC.